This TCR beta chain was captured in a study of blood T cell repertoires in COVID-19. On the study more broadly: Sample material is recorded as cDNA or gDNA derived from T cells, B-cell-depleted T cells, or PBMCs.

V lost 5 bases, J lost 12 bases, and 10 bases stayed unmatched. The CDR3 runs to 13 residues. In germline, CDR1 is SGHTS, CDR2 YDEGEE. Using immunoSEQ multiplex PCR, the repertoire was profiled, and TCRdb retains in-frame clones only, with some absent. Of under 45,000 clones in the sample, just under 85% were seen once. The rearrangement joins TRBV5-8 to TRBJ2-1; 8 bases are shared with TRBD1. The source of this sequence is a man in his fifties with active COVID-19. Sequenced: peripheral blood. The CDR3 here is CASSSWGDRGQFF. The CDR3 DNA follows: TGTGCCAGCAGTTCTTGGGGTGACAGGGGGCAGTTCTTC.